This entry concerns a single TCR beta chain. The antigen is undetermined. TCRdb reprocessed the 5' RACE reads and reports one entry per CDR3 protein, with no DNA. The sample table includes around 100,000 distinct CDR3 sequences. The data belong to a study of T cells expressing NK-cell markers. Study as a whole: Eight donors were sequenced, seven testing HCMV-seropositive and one testing seronegative. Study-wide results and limits: As a fraction of CD8+ T cells, dominant NKG2C+ clonotypes reached roughly 1.0-7.0% in about six donors. It is unclear if expanded NKG2C-expressing clones target HCMV antigens.

This clonotype originated in a woman aged 18-70 years in good health. The sequenced sample was blood T cells: a sorted CD56 or NKG2C T cell subset, CD4+ or CD8+ T cells, or bulk PBMC T cells (not recorded which).

CDR3 region: CSADREETQYF. This chain links TRBV29-1 with TRBJ2-5; the TRBD1 assignment by TCRdb is unverifiable without DNA. Per germline, CDR1 SQVTM and CDR2 ANQGSEA. The CDR3 is 11 amino acids.